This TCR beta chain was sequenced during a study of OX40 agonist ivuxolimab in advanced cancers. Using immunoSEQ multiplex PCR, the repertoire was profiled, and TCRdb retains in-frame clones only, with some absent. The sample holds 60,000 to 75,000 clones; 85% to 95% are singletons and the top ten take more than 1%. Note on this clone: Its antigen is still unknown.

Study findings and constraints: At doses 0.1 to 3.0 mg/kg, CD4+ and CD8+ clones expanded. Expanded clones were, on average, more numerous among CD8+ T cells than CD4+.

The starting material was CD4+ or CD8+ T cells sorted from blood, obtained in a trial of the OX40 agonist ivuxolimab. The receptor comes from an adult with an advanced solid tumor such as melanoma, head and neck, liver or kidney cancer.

Here the CDR3 DNA reads TGTGCCAGTAGTATAGGGCCGGGGCGGAACACTGAAGCTTTCTTT. This sequence encodes CASSIGPGRNTEAFF. The chain recombines TRBV19 with TRBJ1-1, with D perhaps TRBD1 (5 bases). The germline V gene has CDR1 LNHDA and CDR2 SQIVND (reference sequence). Trimming pared 1 base from V and 1 base from J, leaving 10 bases between. The CDR3 spans 15 residues.